The sequence of this TCR beta chain was determined in a study of T cells in localized non-small cell lung cancer. Notes on the study in general: Because researchers sequenced only one region of the tumor, heterogeneity is still possible. Across samples, adjacent lung featured a median roughly 56 of the top 100 tumor clones. Compared with tumor, uninvolved adjacent lung displayed greater T cell clonality, ranking highest overall. Higher blood T cell density went with longer overall survival.

The repertoire was sequenced with immunoSEQ multiplex PCR; TCRdb's copy has only in-frame clones and lacks some. The sample has 2,000 to 2,500 clones, roughly 30% seen once; the top ten hold around a tenth. The CDR3 is 15 residues long. V was trimmed by 6 bases and J by 4 bases, leaving 16 bases between them. This clone appeared a few times. Its cognate antigen is unknown. The clonotype originates from a man aged 40 to 70 with stage III squamous cell lung carcinoma. Source: lung tumor tissue, taken before any cancer treatment. The chain recombines TRBV23-1 with TRBJ2-1, with a tentative D call TRBD2 (5 bases). TRBV23-1 qualifies as an ORF whose function is uncertain. CDR3 residues: CASSPARRTYNEQFF. Written as DNA, the CDR3 is TGCGCCAGCAGCCCCGCCCGGAGGACGTACAATGAGCAGTTCTTC.